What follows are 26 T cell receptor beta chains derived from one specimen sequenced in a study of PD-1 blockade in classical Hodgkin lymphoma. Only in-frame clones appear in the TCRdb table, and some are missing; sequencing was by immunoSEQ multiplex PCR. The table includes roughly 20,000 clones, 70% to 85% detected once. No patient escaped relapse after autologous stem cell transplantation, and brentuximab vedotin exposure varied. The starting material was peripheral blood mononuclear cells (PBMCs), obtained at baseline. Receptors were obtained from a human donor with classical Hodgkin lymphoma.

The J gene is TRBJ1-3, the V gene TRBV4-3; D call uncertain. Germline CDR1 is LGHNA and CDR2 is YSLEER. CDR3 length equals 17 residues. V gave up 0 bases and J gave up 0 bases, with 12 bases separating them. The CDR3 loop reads CASSQDPATSSGNTIYF. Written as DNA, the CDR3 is TGCGCCAGCAGCCAAGATCCGGCCACAAGCTCTGGAAACACCATATATTTT.

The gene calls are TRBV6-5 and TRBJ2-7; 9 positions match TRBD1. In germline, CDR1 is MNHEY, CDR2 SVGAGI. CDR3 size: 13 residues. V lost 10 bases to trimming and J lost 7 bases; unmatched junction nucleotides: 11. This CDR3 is CATFAGTGREQYF. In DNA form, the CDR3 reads TGTGCCACTTTCGCCGGGACAGGGAGGGAGCAGTACTTC.

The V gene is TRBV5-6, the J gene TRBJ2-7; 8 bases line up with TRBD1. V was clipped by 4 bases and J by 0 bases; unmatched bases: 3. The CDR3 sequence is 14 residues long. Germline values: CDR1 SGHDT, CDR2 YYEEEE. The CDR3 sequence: CASSPTGGSYEQYF. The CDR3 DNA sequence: TGTGCCAGCAGCCCAACAGGGGGCTCCTACGAGCAGTACTTC.

CDR3 sequence reads: CSVEAPGQGRNGYTF. The DNA for the CDR3 is TGCAGCGTTGAAGCTCCGGGACAGGGTCGTAATGGCTACACCTTC. The V and J genes are TRBV29-1 and TRBJ1-2, with 9 nucleotides matching TRBD1. The CDR3 length is 15 residues. Germline V gene data show CDR1 as SQVTM and CDR2 as ANQGSEA. Trimming removed 1 base from V and 6 bases from J; junction bases left unmatched: 9.

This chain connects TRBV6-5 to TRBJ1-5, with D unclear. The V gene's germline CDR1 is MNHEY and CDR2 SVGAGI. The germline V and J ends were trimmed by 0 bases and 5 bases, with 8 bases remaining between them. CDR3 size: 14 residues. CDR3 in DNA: TGTGCCAGCAGTTACTCGGCACCTCATCAGCCCCAGCATTTT. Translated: CASSYSAPHQPQHF.

CDR3 nucleotides: TGTGCTAGTGGTTTGGGGACAGGCCTTGACTACACCTTC. This encodes CASGLGTGLDYTF. The chain has TRBV12-5 and TRBJ1-2; TRBD1 agrees at 7 bases. The J segment lost 10 bases and the V segment lost 1 base, leaving 6 bases of the junction unmatched. Germline V CDR1 and CDR2: LGHNT, FRNRAP. CDR3 length: 13 amino acids.

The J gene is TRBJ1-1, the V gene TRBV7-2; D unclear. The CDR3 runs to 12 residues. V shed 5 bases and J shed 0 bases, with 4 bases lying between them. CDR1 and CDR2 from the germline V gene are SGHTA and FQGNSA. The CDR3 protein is CASSTLNTEAFF. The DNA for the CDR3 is TGTGCCAGCAGCACGCTGAACACTGAAGCTTTCTTT.

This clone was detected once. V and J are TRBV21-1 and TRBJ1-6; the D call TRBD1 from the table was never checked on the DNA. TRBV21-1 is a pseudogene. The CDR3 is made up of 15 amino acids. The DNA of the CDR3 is TGTGCCAGCAGCCCCCGGGACAGATATAATTCACCCCTCCACTTT. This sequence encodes CASSPRDRYNSPLHF.

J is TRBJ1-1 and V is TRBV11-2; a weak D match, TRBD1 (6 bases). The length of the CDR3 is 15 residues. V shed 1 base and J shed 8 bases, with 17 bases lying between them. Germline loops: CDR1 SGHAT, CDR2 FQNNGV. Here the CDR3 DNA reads TGTGCCAGCAGCTTAGGTGATACTCAGGGGAAAGAAGCTTTCTTT. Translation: CASSLGDTQGKEAFF.

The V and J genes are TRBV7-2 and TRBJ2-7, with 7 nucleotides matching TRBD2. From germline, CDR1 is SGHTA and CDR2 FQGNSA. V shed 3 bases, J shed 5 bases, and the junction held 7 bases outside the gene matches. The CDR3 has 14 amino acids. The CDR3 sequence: CASSFRGESNEQYF. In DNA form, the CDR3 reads TGTGCCAGCAGCTTCCGGGGGGAGAGCAACGAGCAGTACTTC.

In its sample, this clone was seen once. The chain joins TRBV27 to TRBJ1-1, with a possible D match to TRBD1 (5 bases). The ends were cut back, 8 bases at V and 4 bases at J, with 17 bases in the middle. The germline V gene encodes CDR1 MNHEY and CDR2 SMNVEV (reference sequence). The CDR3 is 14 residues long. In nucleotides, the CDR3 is TGTGCCAGCGGCTCCTCCTTGGGACGCACTGAAGCTTTCTTT. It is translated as CASGSSLGRTEAFF.

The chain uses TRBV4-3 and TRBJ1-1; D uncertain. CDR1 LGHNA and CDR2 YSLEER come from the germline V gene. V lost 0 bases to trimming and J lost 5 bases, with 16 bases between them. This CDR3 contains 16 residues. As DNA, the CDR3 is TGCGCCAGCAGCCAAGACAGGCCCTCGCGTGGGACTGAAGCTTTCTTT. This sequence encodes CASSQDRPSRGTEAFF.

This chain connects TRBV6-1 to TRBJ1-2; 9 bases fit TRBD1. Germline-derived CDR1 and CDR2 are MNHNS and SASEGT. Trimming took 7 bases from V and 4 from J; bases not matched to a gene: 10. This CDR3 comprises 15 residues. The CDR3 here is CASKVRTGATYGYTF. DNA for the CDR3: TGTGCCAGCAAAGTAAGGACAGGGGCCACCTATGGCTACACCTTC.

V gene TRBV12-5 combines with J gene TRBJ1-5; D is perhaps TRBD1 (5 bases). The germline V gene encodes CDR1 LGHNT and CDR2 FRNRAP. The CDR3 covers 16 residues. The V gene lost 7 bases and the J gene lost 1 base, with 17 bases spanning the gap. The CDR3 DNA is TGTGCTAGTGCTCTAGGACGGGACGGCAGCAATCAGCCCCAGCATTTT. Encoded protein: CASALGRDGSNQPQHF.

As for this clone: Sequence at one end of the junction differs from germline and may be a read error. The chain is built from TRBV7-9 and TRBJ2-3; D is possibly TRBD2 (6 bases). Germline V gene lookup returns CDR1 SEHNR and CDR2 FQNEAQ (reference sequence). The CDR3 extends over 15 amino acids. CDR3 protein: CASSLGRDRTDAQYF. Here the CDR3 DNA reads TGTGCCAGCAGCTTAGGGCGGGACCGAACAGATGCGCAGTATTTT.

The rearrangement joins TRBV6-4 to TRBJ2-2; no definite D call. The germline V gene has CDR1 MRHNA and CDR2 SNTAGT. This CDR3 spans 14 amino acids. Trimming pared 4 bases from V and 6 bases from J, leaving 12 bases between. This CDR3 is CASSGGSGAGELFF. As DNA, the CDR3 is TGTGCCAGCAGTGGAGGTTCTGGCGCCGGGGAGCTGTTTTTT.

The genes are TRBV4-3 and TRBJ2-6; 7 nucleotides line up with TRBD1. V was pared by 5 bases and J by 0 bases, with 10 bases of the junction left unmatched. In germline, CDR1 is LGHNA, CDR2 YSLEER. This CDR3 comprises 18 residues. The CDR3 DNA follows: TGCGCCAGCAGCTTACGGACAGAGGGGGCCTCTGGGGCCAACGTCCTGACTTTC. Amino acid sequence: CASSLRTEGASGANVLTF.

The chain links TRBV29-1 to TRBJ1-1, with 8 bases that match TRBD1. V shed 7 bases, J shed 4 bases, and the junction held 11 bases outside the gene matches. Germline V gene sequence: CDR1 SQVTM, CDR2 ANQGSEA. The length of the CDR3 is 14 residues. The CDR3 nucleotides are TGCAGCGCTAGTACAGGGGGAGGTGGCACTGAAGCTTTCTTT. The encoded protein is CSASTGGGGTEAFF.

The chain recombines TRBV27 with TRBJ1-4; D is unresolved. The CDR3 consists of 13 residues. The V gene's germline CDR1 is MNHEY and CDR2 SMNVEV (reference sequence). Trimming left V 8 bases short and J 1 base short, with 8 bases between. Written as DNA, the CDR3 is TGTGCCAGCCGCTCGGGAACTAATGAAAAACTGTTTTTT. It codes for CASRSGTNEKLFF.

CDR3 nucleotide sequence: TGTGCCAGTAGTACCTCCAGGGGGTTGAGGCAAGAGACCCAGTACTTC. It translates to CASSTSRGLRQETQYF. The chain recombines TRBV19 with TRBJ2-5; TRBD1 matches at 7 bases. Trimming at V came to 4 bases and at J to 2 bases, leaving 10 bases not matched to a gene. The CDR3 is made up of 16 amino acids. Germline V CDR1 and CDR2: LNHDA, SQIVND (reference sequence). Drawing the rest from reference TRBV19 and TRBJ2-5, the complete variable domain is DGGITQSPKYLFRKEGQNVTLSCEQNLNHDAMYWYRQDPGQGLRLIYYSQIVNDFQKGDIAEGYSVSREKKESFPLTVTSAQKNPTAFYLCASSTSRGLRQETQYFGPGTRLLVL.

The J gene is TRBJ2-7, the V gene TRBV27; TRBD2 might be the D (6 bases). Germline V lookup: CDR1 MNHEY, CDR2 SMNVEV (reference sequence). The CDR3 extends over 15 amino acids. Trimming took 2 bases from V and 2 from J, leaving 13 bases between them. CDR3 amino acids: CASSLKPGLPYEQYF. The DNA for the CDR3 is TGTGCCAGCAGTTTAAAACCGGGACTGCCCTACGAGCAGTACTTC.

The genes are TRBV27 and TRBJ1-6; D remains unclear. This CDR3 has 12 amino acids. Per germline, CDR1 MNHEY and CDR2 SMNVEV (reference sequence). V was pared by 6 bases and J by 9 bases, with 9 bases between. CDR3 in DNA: TGTGCCAGCAGGATGGAGAGTTCACCCCTCCACTTT. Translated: CASRMESSPLHF.

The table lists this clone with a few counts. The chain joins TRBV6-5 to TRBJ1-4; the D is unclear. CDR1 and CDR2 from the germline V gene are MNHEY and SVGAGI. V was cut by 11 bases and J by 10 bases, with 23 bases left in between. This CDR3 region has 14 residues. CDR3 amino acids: CAPAKFGGSGKLFF. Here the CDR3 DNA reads TGTGCCCCCGCTAAGTTCGGTGGGAGTGGAAAACTGTTTTTT.

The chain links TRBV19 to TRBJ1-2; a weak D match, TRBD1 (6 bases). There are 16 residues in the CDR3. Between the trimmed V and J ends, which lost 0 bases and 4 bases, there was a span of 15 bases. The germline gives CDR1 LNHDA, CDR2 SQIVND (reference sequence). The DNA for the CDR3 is TGTGCCAGTAGTATAGATCGGGTCCAGGGGATCTATGGCTACACCTTC. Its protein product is CASSIDRVQGIYGYTF.

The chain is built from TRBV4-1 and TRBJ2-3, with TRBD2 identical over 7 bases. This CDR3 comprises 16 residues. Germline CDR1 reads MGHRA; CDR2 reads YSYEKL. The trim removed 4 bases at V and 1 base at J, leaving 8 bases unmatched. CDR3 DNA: TGCGCCAGCAGCCGGGGGGGGGACTATTGCACAGATACGCAGTATTTT. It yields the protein CASSRGGDYCTDTQYF.

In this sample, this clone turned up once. As DNA, the CDR3 is TGTGCCAGCTCAATCATTTCTCAGGTCGTCAACTATGGCTACACCTTC. It translates to CASSIISQVVNYGYTF. The rearrangement joins TRBV18 to TRBJ1-2; no reliable D call. V lost 5 bases to trimming and J lost 2 bases, with 18 bases between them. This CDR3 is 16 amino acids long. The V gene's germline CDR1 is KGHSH and CDR2 LQKENI.